The 32 T cell receptor beta chains below come from one sample, sequenced in a study of CD8 T cells in ankylosing spondylitis. Whole-study findings and limits: There was a TCR beta motif, made of several highly homologous variants, that appeared characteristic of ankylosing spondylitis blood.

Each CDR3 protein gets one entry after TCRdb re-called the 5' RACE reads with MiXCR. The sample consists of about 540,000 distinct CDR3 sequences, roughly an eighth of them appearing once. Their antigens remain unidentified. Sequenced: blood, either unsorted or a sorted T cell fraction (not recorded which). The receptors here all came from a male donor with ankylosing spondylitis.

The chain combines TRBV18 with TRBJ2-1; a weak D match, TRBD1 (6 bases). The CDR3 spans 16 residues. Germline-derived CDR1 and CDR2 are KGHSH and LQKENI. Trimming pared 4 bases from V and 5 bases from J, leaving 18 bases between. The CDR3 here is CASSHTTGTLNNEQFF. In nucleotides, the CDR3 is TGTGCCAGCTCACACACGACCGGGACACTAAACAATGAGCAGTTCTTC.

This clonotype was counted at least ten times. This chain uses TRBV12-3 or TRBV12-4 with TRBJ1-2, with D tentatively TRBD1 (5 bases). The CDR3 length is 15 residues. The ends were cut back, 5 bases at V and 0 bases at J, with 13 bases in the middle. This CDR3 is CASSPRGGANYGYTF. Here the CDR3 DNA reads TGTGCCAGCAGTCCCCGGGGGGGAGCTAACTATGGCTACACCTTC.

In its sample, this clonotype was seen a few times. V and J are TRBV20-1 and TRBJ1-2; D uncertain. This CDR3 contains 13 residues. Trimming pared 6 bases from V and 5 bases from J, leaving 16 bases between. CDR1 and CDR2 (germline): DFQATT, SNEGSKA (reference sequence). The CDR3 protein is CSAPGNGHYGYTF. For the CDR3, the DNA is TGCAGTGCCCCTGGCAACGGCCATTATGGCTACACCTTC.

This clonotype appeared many times. The chain uses TRBV7-9 and TRBJ2-3, with a tentative D call TRBD2 (5 bases). Germline lookup yields CDR1 SEHNR and CDR2 FQNEAQ (reference sequence). This CDR3 has 15 residues. V lost 3 bases, J lost 0 bases, and 10 bases lay in between. The CDR3 protein is CASSLGRGSTDTQYF. CDR3 bases: TGTGCCAGCAGCTTGGGCCGGGGAAGCACAGATACGCAGTATTTT. Variable domain in full (rest from reference TRBV7-9 and TRBJ2-3): DTGVSQNPRHKITKRGQNVTFRCDPISEHNRLYWYRQTLGQGPEFLTYFQNEAQLEKSRLLSDRFSAERPKGSFSTLEIQRTEQGDSAMYLCASSLGRGSTDTQYFGPGTRLTVL.

The chain joins TRBV4-2 to TRBJ2-2; D possibly corresponds to TRBD1 (6 bases). The V end was cut by 2 bases, the J end by 1 base, with 11 bases between. This CDR3 contains 16 residues. Germline CDR1 is LGHNA and CDR2 is YNFKEQ. The CDR3 sequence is CASSQTPGQNTGELFF. The CDR3 DNA reads as TGTGCCAGCAGCCAAACTCCGGGACAGAACACCGGGGAGCTGTTTTTT.

This chain uses TRBV4-2 with TRBJ2-5; the match to TRBD2 covers 8 bases. J lost 5 bases, V lost 1 base, and 9 bases had no gene match. CDR1 and CDR2 (germline): LGHNA, YNFKEQ. This CDR3 has 16 residues. The CDR3 bases are TGTGCCAGCAGCCAAGCATATTCGACGGGAGGGGAGACCCAGTACTTC. This sequence encodes CASSQAYSTGGETQYF.

A few counts support this clonotype. V is TRBV28 and J is TRBJ1-5; the D is unclear. Germline CDR1 reads MDHEN; CDR2 reads SYDVKM. The CDR3 loop spans 13 amino acids. V lost 7 bases and J 3 bases, leaving 10 bases between the germline ends. CDR3 in amino acids: CASMETNNQPQHF. The CDR3 DNA sequence: TGTGCCAGCATGGAGACTAACAATCAGCCCCAGCATTTT.

Written as DNA, the CDR3 is TGTGCCAGCAGCCAAGATCGGGGCAGAGCCCAAGAGACCCAGTACTTC. This sequence encodes CASSQDRGRAQETQYF. This chain uses TRBV3-1 with TRBJ2-5; D tentatively reads TRBD1 or TRBD2 (5 bases each). Deletions cut 0 bases from V and 1 base from J, with 12 bases between. The CDR3 has 16 residues. Germline V gene data show CDR1 as LGHDT and CDR2 as YNNKEL (reference sequence).

The gene calls are TRBV14 and TRBJ2-3, with 8 bases aligning to TRBD1. The J segment lost 2 bases and the V segment lost 4 bases, leaving 8 bases of the junction unmatched. CDR3 size: 16 residues. The V gene's germline CDR1 is SGHDN and CDR2 FVKESK. CDR3 bases: TGTGCCAGCAGCCGCAGACAGGGGATCCTCACAGATACGCAGTATTTT. Protein: CASSRRQGILTDTQYF.

The V call is TRBV15, the J call TRBJ1-4; D unresolved. The ends were cut back, 4 bases at V and 8 bases at J, with 20 bases in the middle. This CDR3 comprises 16 residues. Germline CDR1 and CDR2: LNHNV and YYDKDF (reference sequence). The CDR3, as DNA: TGTGCCACCAGCAACCCTGTTGAAAGGGCTTACGAAAAACTGTTTTTT. It encodes CATSNPVERAYEKLFF.

This clonotype occurred a few times. The germline gene is not matched at one end of the junction; a read error may be the cause. This chain links TRBV5-5 with TRBJ2-1, with a weak D call TRBD1 (5 bases). Germline CDR1 and CDR2: SGHKS and YYEKEE (reference sequence). CDR3 length: 15 residues. CDR3 nucleotides: TGTGCCAGCAGCTTAAGGGTAACGGGCCAACAGGAGCGGTTCTTC. As protein: CASSLRVTGQQERFF.

The chain links TRBV4-2 to TRBJ2-1; the match to TRBD2 covers 8 bases. J lost 6 bases, V lost 0 bases, and 7 bases had no gene match. This CDR3 spans 16 amino acids. Germline V gene data show CDR1 as LGHNA and CDR2 as YNFKEQ. The CDR3 DNA reads as TGTGCCAGCAGCCAAGACTTAGCGGGGAATCTCAATGAGCAGTTCTTC. Its protein product is CASSQDLAGNLNEQFF.

This clonotype was detected many times. The chain's CDR3 is CASSPRVLSDSPLHF. CDR3 bases: TGTGCCAGCAGCCCTAGGGTCCTTTCGGATTCACCCCTCCACTTT. The rearrangement links TRBV3-1 to TRBJ1-6; the D is unclear. The germline CDR1 and CDR2 sequences are LGHDT and YNNKEL (reference sequence). This CDR3 is 15 amino acids long. With 4 bases removed from V and 8 bases from J, the gap between germline ends came to 15 bases.

As DNA, the CDR3 is TGTGCCAGCAGTCTACAACGCTCACCCCTCCACTTT. Residues: CASSLQRSPLHF. The rearrangement links TRBV12-3 or TRBV12-4 to TRBJ1-6; no clear D. The CDR3 totals 12 residues. Between the trimmed V and J ends, which lost 5 bases and 10 bases, there was a span of 9 bases.

This clonotype appeared a few times. The chain uses TRBV24-1 and TRBJ2-2, with D perhaps matching TRBD2 (5 bases). Between the trimmed V and J ends, which lost 6 bases and 5 bases, there was a span of 18 bases. The CDR3 contains 16 residues. The germline CDR1 and CDR2 sequences are KGHDR and SFDVKD. The CDR3 region has the DNA TGTGCCACCAGTCCCCCCGAGAGCCCGGGAACCGGGGAGCTGTTTTTT. It translates to CATSPPESPGTGELFF.

This clonotype was seen a handful of times. This rearrangement joins TRBV5-1 to TRBJ2-3; 9 nucleotides agree with TRBD2. The CDR3 consists of 17 residues. The V segment lost 5 bases and the J segment 2 bases; nucleotides outside the gene matches: 12. CDR1 is SGHRS, CDR2 YFSETQ, per germline. The CDR3 region is CASSGVAGVLHTDTQYF. The CDR3 region has the DNA TGCGCCAGCAGTGGGGTAGCGGGAGTACTCCACACAGATACGCAGTATTTT.

The V and J genes are TRBV29-1 and TRBJ2-2, with TRBD1 as a possible D gene (6 bases). In germline, CDR1 is SQVTM, CDR2 ANQGSEA. This CDR3 is built from 14 residues. V was clipped by 4 bases and J by 0 bases, with 9 bases between them. CDR3 DNA sequence: TGCAGCGTTGGTGGGACACCGAACACCGGGGAGCTGTTTTTT. Translation: CSVGGTPNTGELFF.

The chain couples TRBV19 to TRBJ2-2; tentatively, D is TRBD1 or TRBD2 (5 bases each). This CDR3 region has 15 residues. V was shortened by 4 bases and J by 3 bases, with 12 bases between the two germline ends. From germline, CDR1 is LNHDA and CDR2 SQIVND (reference sequence). CDR3 in amino acids: CASSRDLADTGELFF. The CDR3 DNA sequence: TGTGCCAGTAGTAGGGACCTAGCCGACACCGGGGAGCTGTTTTTT.

This clonotype appeared a few times. The CDR3 protein is CASSLDWGEGRETQYF. For the CDR3, the DNA is TGTGCCAGCAGCTTAGATTGGGGGGAGGGCCGGGAGACCCAGTACTTC. The V gene is TRBV11-2, the J gene TRBJ2-5; 7 nucleotides match TRBD2. The germline gives CDR1 SGHAT, CDR2 FQNNGV. This CDR3 has 16 amino acids. The junction had 9 bases not matched to a gene; V was cut back by 0 bases and J by 5 bases.

V and J are TRBV12-3 or TRBV12-4 and TRBJ2-3; D gene ambiguous. The CDR3 length is 15 residues. Trimming cost V 2 bases and J 2 bases, with 11 bases left between them. The chain's CDR3 is CASSLRFVNTDTQYF. The CDR3 DNA reads TGTGCCAGCAGTTTAAGGTTCGTCAACACAGATACGCAGTATTTT.

The chain links TRBV7-2 to TRBJ2-1; D gene ambiguous. This CDR3 region has 14 residues. V shed 2 bases and J shed 9 bases, with 14 bases lying between them. From germline, CDR1 is SGHTA and CDR2 FQGNSA. CDR3 DNA: TGTGCCAGCAGCTTAAGTTTCGATTCGGTTGAGCAGTTCTTC. Translated: CASSLSFDSVEQFF.

This chain links TRBV28 with TRBJ2-5, with 9 bases fitting TRBD2. Germline V lookup: CDR1 MDHEN, CDR2 SYDVKM. This CDR3 region has 15 residues. V shed 6 bases, J shed 2 bases, and the junction held 7 bases outside the gene matches. The CDR3 loop is CASRRGGGLQETQYF. The CDR3 DNA reads TGTGCCAGCAGGCGGGGGGGGGGCCTACAAGAGACCCAGTACTTC.

The chain combines TRBV7-2 with TRBJ2-2, with TRBD1 matching 8 bases. Trimming removed 6 bases from V and 4 bases from J; junction bases left unmatched: 7. The CDR3 consists of 15 residues. CDR1 and CDR2 (germline): SGHTA, FQGNSA. CDR3 in amino acids: CASRPQGGITGELFF. In DNA, the CDR3 is TGTGCCAGCAGACCACAGGGGGGCATCACCGGGGAGCTGTTTTTT.

This clonotype has just a few counts. The rearrangement links TRBV12-3 or TRBV12-4 to TRBJ1-1; 8 nucleotides align to TRBD1. CDR3 length: 15 amino acids. The V and J ends lost 3 bases and 1 base, in that order; junction bases with no gene match: 4. CDR3 in DNA: TGTGCCAGCAGTTTCCAGGGGGCCGGGAACACTGAAGCTTTCTTT. Translated, it gives CASSFQGAGNTEAFF.

This clonotype was seen only a few times. V gene TRBV12-3 or TRBV12-4 combines with J gene TRBJ2-3; no definite D call. The ends were cut back, 3 bases at V and 4 bases at J, with 14 bases in the middle. This CDR3 spans 15 amino acids. DNA for the CDR3: TGTGCCAGCAGTTTTTTGGGCCCTTCGGCAGATACGCAGTATTTT. Translating gives CASSFLGPSADTQYF.

In its sample, this clonotype was seen a few times. This chain connects TRBV5-1 to TRBJ2-7, with D perhaps matching TRBD1 or TRBD2 (5 bases each). Germline loops: CDR1 SGHRS, CDR2 YFSETQ. Between the trimmed V and J ends, which lost 3 bases and 6 bases, there was a span of 13 bases. The CDR3 is 13 amino acids. The CDR3 here is CASSSGAKGEQYF. As DNA, the CDR3 is TGCGCCAGCAGCTCCGGGGCCAAAGGCGAGCAGTACTTC.

The chain is built from TRBV20-1 and TRBJ1-2, with 7 bases matching TRBD1. The germline gives CDR1 DFQATT, CDR2 SNEGSKA (reference sequence). Trimming took 3 bases from V and 3 from J; bases not matched to a gene: 10. The CDR3 is 15 amino acids. CDR3 residues: CSASFAGGTDYGYTF. CDR3 DNA sequence: TGCAGTGCTAGTTTTGCGGGAGGGACAGACTATGGCTACACCTTC.

The chain employs TRBV9 and TRBJ2-3, with a weak D call TRBD2 (6 bases). Trimming cost V 6 bases and J 0 bases, with 14 bases left between them. CDR3 size: 15 residues. Germline values: CDR1 SGDLS, CDR2 YYNGEE. CDR3 residues: CASTLWGDSTDTQYF. The CDR3 region has the DNA TGTGCCAGCACCCTGTGGGGGGATAGCACAGATACGCAGTATTTT. Using reference TRBV9 and TRBJ2-3 for the parts outside the CDR3, the full variable domain is DSGVTQTPKHLITATGQRVTLRCSPRSGDLSVYWYQQSLDQGLQFLIQYYNGEERAKGNILERFSAQQFPDLHSELNLSSLELGDSALYFCASTLWGDSTDTQYFGPGTRLTVL.

V gene TRBV5-6 combines with J gene TRBJ1-1; the match to TRBD1 covers 9 bases. This CDR3 is built from 14 residues. The trim removed 6 bases at V and 6 bases at J, leaving 9 bases unmatched. Germline V gene data show CDR1 as SGHDT and CDR2 as YYEEEE. Here the CDR3 DNA reads TGTGCCAGCAACGACAGGGGGAGGGTCTCTGAAGCTTTCTTT. Translating gives CASNDRGRVSEAFF.

The CDR3 region has the DNA TGCGCCAGCAGCTTGGGTACCACTAGCAGGAATGAGCAGTTCTTC. Protein sequence: CASSLGTTSRNEQFF. The chain joins TRBV5-1 to TRBJ2-1, with D perhaps TRBD2 (6 bases). CDR3 length equals 15 residues. The germline V gene encodes CDR1 SGHRS and CDR2 YFSETQ. The V end lost 0 bases, the J end lost 7 bases, and 14 bases lay between the germline ends. The complete variable domain, with remaining parts taken from reference TRBV5-1 and TRBJ2-1, reads KAGVTQTPRYLIKTRGQQVTLSCSPISGHRSVSWYQQTPGQGLQFLFEYFSETQRNKGNFPGRFSGRQFSNSRSEMNVSTLELGDSALYLCASSLGTTSRNEQFFGPGTRLTVL.

The CDR3 bases are TGTGCCAGCAGCCAAGGCCAGGGGGGTTCACCCCTCCACTTT. Its protein product is CASSQGQGGSPLHF. The chain recombines TRBV3-1 with TRBJ1-6; TRBD1 agrees at 7 bases. V was pared by 1 base and J by 9 bases, with 3 bases of the junction left unmatched. The germline V gene encodes CDR1 LGHDT and CDR2 YNNKEL (reference sequence). This CDR3 has 14 residues. Together with reference TRBV3-1 and TRBJ1-6, the CDR3 gives the full variable domain: DTAVSQTPKYLVTQMGNDKSIKCEQNLGHDTMYWYKQDSKKFLKIMFSYNNKELIINETVPNRFSPKSPDKAHLNLHINSLELGDSAVYFCASSQGQGGSPLHFGNGTRLTVT.

This clonotype showed up just once. The rearrangement joins TRBV5-1 to TRBJ1-2; tentatively, D is TRBD1 (5 bases). The germline CDR1 and CDR2 sequences are SGHRS and YFSETQ. This CDR3 has 15 residues. Deletions cut 5 bases from V and 8 bases from J, with 22 bases between. Here the CDR3 reads CASRPRPDSAGGYTF. The CDR3 DNA follows: TGCGCCAGCAGGCCCAGACCAGACAGCGCGGGGGGCTACACCTTC. Filled out from reference TRBV5-1 and TRBJ1-2, the complete variable domain reads KAGVTQTPRYLIKTRGQQVTLSCSPISGHRSVSWYQQTPGQGLQFLFEYFSETQRNKGNFPGRFSGRQFSNSRSEMNVSTLELGDSALYLCASRPRPDSAGGYTFGSGTRLTVV.